What follows is one T cell receptor (beta chain) and its context. Its antigen is unknown. Germline CDR1 reads MNHNS; CDR2 reads SASEGT. CDR3 size: 12 residues. Trimming took off 6 bases at V and 4 bases at J, with 9 bases between the two ends. Sequencing libraries made from TCR beta cDNA carried unique molecular identifiers. One entry per CDR3 protein, called by TCRdb with MiXCR from the PCR reads. The profile covers roughly 200,000 distinct CDR3 sequences, with over 25% appearing a single time and more than 3% taken by the ten largest. This sample is drawn from a study of post-analysis software for immune sequencing data. Study results and limitations: TRBV5-6, TRBV5-1 and TRBV20-1 belonged to a set of five TRBV segments that were more frequent in patients than controls.

The V and J genes are TRBV6-1 and TRBJ1-2; a possible D gene is TRBD1 (5 bases). Sequencing was done on a sample of blood. This sequence was found in a girl under 18 with multiple sclerosis. The CDR3 nucleotides read TGTGCCAGCAGCGGGGGGGGCTATGGCTACACCTTC. Encoded protein: CASSGGGYGYTF.